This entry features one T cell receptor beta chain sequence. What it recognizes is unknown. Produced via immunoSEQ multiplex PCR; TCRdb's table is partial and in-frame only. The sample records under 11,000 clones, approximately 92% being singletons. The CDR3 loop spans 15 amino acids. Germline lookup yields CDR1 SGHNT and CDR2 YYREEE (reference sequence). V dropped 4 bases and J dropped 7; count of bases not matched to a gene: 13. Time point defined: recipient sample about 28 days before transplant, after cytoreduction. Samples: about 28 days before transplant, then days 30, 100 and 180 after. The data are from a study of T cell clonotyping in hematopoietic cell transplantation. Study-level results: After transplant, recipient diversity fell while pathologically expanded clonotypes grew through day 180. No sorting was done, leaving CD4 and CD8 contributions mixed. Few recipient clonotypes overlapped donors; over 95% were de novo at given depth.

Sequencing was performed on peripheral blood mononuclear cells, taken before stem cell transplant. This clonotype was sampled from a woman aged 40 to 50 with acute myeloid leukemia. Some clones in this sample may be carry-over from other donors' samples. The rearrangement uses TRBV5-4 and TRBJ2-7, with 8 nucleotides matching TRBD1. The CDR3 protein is CASSAKQGVFVEQYF. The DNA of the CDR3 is TGTGCCAGCAGCGCAAAACAGGGGGTTTTTGTAGAGCAGTACTTC.